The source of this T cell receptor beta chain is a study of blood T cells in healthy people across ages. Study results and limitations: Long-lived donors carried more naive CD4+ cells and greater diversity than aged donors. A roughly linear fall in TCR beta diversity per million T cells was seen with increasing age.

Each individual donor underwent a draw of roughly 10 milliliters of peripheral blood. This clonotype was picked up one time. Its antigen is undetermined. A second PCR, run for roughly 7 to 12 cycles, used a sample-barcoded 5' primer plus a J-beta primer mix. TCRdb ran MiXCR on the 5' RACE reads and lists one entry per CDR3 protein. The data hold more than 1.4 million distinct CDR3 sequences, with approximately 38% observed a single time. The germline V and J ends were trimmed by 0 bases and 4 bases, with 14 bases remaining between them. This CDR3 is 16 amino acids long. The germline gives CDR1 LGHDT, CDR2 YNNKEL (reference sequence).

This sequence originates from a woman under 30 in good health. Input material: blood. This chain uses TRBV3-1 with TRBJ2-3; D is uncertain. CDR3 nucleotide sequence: TGTGCCAGCAGCCAAGAGTCCCCCCCAGTCCCAGATACGCAGTATTTT. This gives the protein CASSQESPPVPDTQYF.